The 23 T cell receptor beta chains listed next were all sequenced from one sample in a study of human T cells and chemical hapten exposure. In TCRdb, the RACE reads were re-called with MiXCR into one record per CDR3 protein. This sample carries 35,000 to 50,000 distinct CDR3 sequences, 3% to 4.5% of them seen once, and the ten largest clones take 5.6%. Specified time point: healthy volunteer bleed at 6 weeks. Someone pulled total RNA out of unfractionated whole blood. The specimen was whole blood. The receptor set was obtained from a human donor in good health. Some clones in this sample may be carry-over from other donors' samples.

This clonotype has a count of ten or more. The chain links TRBV5-1 to TRBJ2-1, with 12 bases fitting TRBD2. The V gene's germline CDR1 is SGHRS and CDR2 YFSETQ. Trimming took 0 bases from V and 7 from J; bases not matched to a gene: 2. The CDR3 length is 15 residues. CDR3 nucleotides: TGCGCCAGCAGCTTGGCCCTAGCGGGGGGGAATGAGCAGTTCTTC. Protein product: CASSLALAGGNEQFF.

This sequence joins TRBV28 and TRBJ2-3; 7 bases line up with TRBD1. The CDR3 is made up of 14 amino acids. Germline V gene lookup returns CDR1 MDHEN and CDR2 SYDVKM. Unmatched junction bases numbered 6, after V lost 9 bases and J lost 0 bases. The CDR3 sequence is CASDRAASTDTQYF. The CDR3 nucleotides are TGTGCCAGTGACAGGGCGGCTAGCACAGATACGCAGTATTTT.

Turning to this clonotype: A much larger clone differs by one base, so this may be a read error. This chain joins TRBV6-5 and TRBJ2-1; D is unresolved. V dropped 6 bases and J dropped 10 bases, with 13 bases sitting between them. Looked up from germline, CDR1 is MNHEY and CDR2 is SVGAGI. CDR3 length: 12 amino acids. CDR3 nucleotides: TGTGCCAGCAGGGGTGTCTGGTTCGAGCAGTTCTTC. Translated: CASRGVWFEQFF.

The J gene is TRBJ2-3, the V gene TRBV12-3 or TRBV12-4; a possible D gene is TRBD2 (6 bases). The ends were cut back, 6 bases at V and 2 bases at J, with 15 bases in the middle. This CDR3 region has 15 residues. The CDR3 spells CASSPGDFITDTQYF. As DNA, the CDR3 is TGTGCCAGCAGCCCTGGGGACTTTATCACAGATACGCAGTATTTT.

This clonotype has ten or more counts. The V gene is TRBV6-6, the J gene TRBJ2-1; 9 positions agree with TRBD2. The CDR3 loop spans 15 amino acids. Germline-derived CDR1 and CDR2 are MNHNY and SVGAGI (reference sequence). Unmatched junction bases numbered 1, after V lost 0 bases and J lost 4 bases. Here the CDR3 reads CASSYSAGGYNEQFF. For the CDR3, the DNA is TGTGCCAGCAGTTACTCCGCGGGAGGGTACAATGAGCAGTTCTTC.

The V gene is TRBV4-1, the J gene TRBJ2-7; D is unresolved. CDR1 and CDR2 (germline): MGHRA, YSYEKL. CDR3 length: 15 residues. Trimming cost V 4 bases and J 2 bases, with 15 bases left between them. DNA of the CDR3: TGCGCCAGCAGCCCCAGACCCCGGGCGACCTACGAGCAGTACTTC. This translates into CASSPRPRATYEQYF.

This clonotype was recorded many times. The V and J genes are TRBV24-1 and TRBJ2-2; the D gene is possibly TRBD1 (6 bases). Per the germline V gene, CDR1 is KGHDR and CDR2 is SFDVKD. CDR3 size: 17 residues. V gave up 4 bases and J gave up 5 bases, with 19 bases separating them. The CDR3 protein is CATSDPGDKGRTGELFF. The CDR3 nucleotides are TGTGCCACCAGTGACCCTGGGGACAAGGGCCGGACCGGGGAGCTGTTTTTT.

This clonotype was picked up many times. V and J are TRBV7-8 and TRBJ2-7, with D hard to call. Trimming stripped 1 base from V and 1 base from J, with 8 bases between. In germline, CDR1 is SGHVS, CDR2 FQNEAQ. The CDR3 is made up of 14 amino acids. CDR3: CASSLGTVSYEQYF. The CDR3 bases are TGTGCCAGCAGCTTAGGTACAGTTTCCTACGAGCAGTACTTC.

This clonotype occurred a few times. This chain joins TRBV10-1 and TRBJ2-3; maybe TRBD2 (6 bases). The CDR3 covers 14 residues. The germline V and J ends were trimmed by 6 bases and 2 bases, with 12 bases remaining between them. Germline assignment: CDR1 WNHNN and CDR2 SYGVQD (reference sequence). CDR3 DNA sequence: TGCGCCAGCAGCCACAGCGGGCTCACAGATACGCAGTATTTT. Amino acids: CASSHSGLTDTQYF.

This clonotype was counted many times. V is TRBV20-1 and J is TRBJ2-1; the match to TRBD1 covers 8 bases. The CDR3 loop spans 15 amino acids. Germline V gene data show CDR1 as DFQATT and CDR2 as SNEGSKA (reference sequence). The ends lost 5 bases at V and 3 bases at J; junction bases unmatched: 9. The CDR3: CSAPQGAGLYNEQFF. The CDR3 DNA reads as TGCAGTGCTCCCCAGGGGGCGGGCCTCTACAATGAGCAGTTCTTC.

At least ten counts were recorded for this clonotype. The genes are TRBV5-4 and TRBJ2-1; 11 bases align to TRBD2. Germline CDR1 reads SGHNT; CDR2 reads YYREEE (reference sequence). CDR3 length: 17 amino acids. Trimming cost V 0 bases and J 4 bases; bases outside gene matches: 6. CDR3: CASSLESSGRTYNEQFF. CDR3 sequence (DNA): TGTGCCAGCAGCTTGGAGTCTAGCGGGAGGACATACAATGAGCAGTTCTTC.

This clonotype has at least ten counts. V is TRBV5-6 and J is TRBJ1-1; weak D call: TRBD1 (6 bases). The CDR3 totals 13 residues. With 4 bases removed from V and 13 bases from J, the gap between germline ends came to 20 bases. Germline V gene data show CDR1 as SGHDT and CDR2 as YYEEEE. The CDR3 spells CASSLGQLQKLFF. The CDR3, as DNA: TGTGCCAGCAGCCTAGGACAGCTTCAGAAGCTTTTCTTT.

This clonotype was observed at least ten times. The J gene is TRBJ1-4, the V gene TRBV7-9, with 9 bases lining up with TRBD1. Trimming at V came to 5 bases and at J to 5 bases, leaving 9 bases not matched to a gene. Germline V gene lookup returns CDR1 SEHNR and CDR2 FQNEAQ (reference sequence). The CDR3 has 16 residues. In DNA, the CDR3 is TGTGCCAGCAGCCCCCGGACAGGGGCTCGAAATGAAAAACTGTTTTTT. This gives the protein CASSPRTGARNEKLFF.

This clonotype was counted many times. The V and J genes are TRBV4-2 and TRBJ2-7, with unresolved D. CDR3 length equals 14 residues. Germline values: CDR1 LGHNA, CDR2 YNFKEQ. Trimming took 1 base from V and 6 from J, leaving 13 bases between them. DNA for the CDR3: TGTGCCAGCAGCCAAGTCGGCTTGGCAGCCGAGCAGTACTTC. Residues: CASSQVGLAAEQYF.

This clonotype was observed many times. The chain joins TRBV27 to TRBJ2-1; TRBD2 might be the D (6 bases). Germline V gene lookup returns CDR1 MNHEY and CDR2 SMNVEV (reference sequence). The CDR3 covers 14 residues. Deletions cut 5 bases from V and 3 bases from J, with 11 bases between. CDR3 sequence: CASSTGLRYNEQFF. In DNA, the CDR3 is TGTGCCAGCAGTACGGGACTCCGCTACAATGAGCAGTTCTTC.

This clonotype has ten or more counts. This rearrangement joins TRBV11-2 to TRBJ2-5; D unresolved. Germline V gene lookup returns CDR1 SGHAT and CDR2 FQNNGV. This CDR3 is 14 amino acids long. The ends were cut back, 7 bases at V and 0 bases at J, with 12 bases in the middle. DNA for the CDR3: TGTGCCAGCAACGATTATCGGTACCAAGAGACCCAGTACTTC. It yields the protein CASNDYRYQETQYF. Variable domain in full (rest from reference TRBV11-2 and TRBJ2-5): EAGVAQSPRYKIIEKRQSVAFWCNPISGHATLYWYQQILGQGPKLLIQFQNNGVVDDSQLPKDRFSAERLKGVDSTLKIQPAKLEDSAVYLCASNDYRYQETQYFGPGTRLLVL.

This clonotype was seen repeatedly, ten times or more. V gene TRBV6-5 combines with J gene TRBJ1-5; possibly TRBD1 for D (6 bases). From germline, CDR1 is MNHEY and CDR2 SVGAGI. The CDR3 has 14 residues. Trimming removed 8 bases at V and 2 bases at J, with 13 bases between. CDR3 region: CASLRGIRNQPQHF. CDR3 in DNA: TGTGCCAGCCTCAGGGGAATACGCAATCAGCCCCAGCATTTT.

This clonotype was recorded many times. V and J are TRBV3-1 and TRBJ2-3, with unresolved D. From germline, CDR1 is LGHDT and CDR2 YNNKEL (reference sequence). The V end lost 1 base, the J end lost 2 bases, and 10 bases lay between the germline ends. The CDR3 is 15 amino acids. This chain's CDR3 is CASSQVNSDTDTQYF. The CDR3 DNA reads TGTGCCAGCAGCCAAGTGAACAGCGACACAGATACGCAGTATTTT.

The chain is built from TRBV7-2 and TRBJ2-7, with D hard to call. CDR1 and CDR2 from the germline V gene are SGHTA and FQGNSA. The CDR3 runs 15 residues. Trimming shortened V by 3 bases and J by 6 bases, and 18 bases separated the two germline ends. The CDR3 loop reads CASSLELPPPLEQYF. CDR3 nucleotide sequence: TGTGCCAGCAGCTTGGAATTGCCGCCCCCCCTCGAGCAGTACTTC. Full variable domain (missing parts from reference TRBV7-2 and TRBJ2-7): GAGVSQSPSNKVTEKGKDVELRCDPISGHTALYWYRQSLGQGLEFLIYFQGNSAPDKSGLPSDRFSAERTGGSVSTLTIQRTQQEDSAVYLCASSLELPPPLEQYFGPGTRLTVT.

The J gene is TRBJ2-2, the V gene TRBV5-1, with D possibly matching TRBD2 (5 bases). Between the trimmed V and J ends, which lost 2 bases and 5 bases, there was a span of 10 bases. The germline V gene has CDR1 SGHRS and CDR2 YFSETQ. The CDR3 is 14 residues long. The CDR3 bases are TGCGCCAGCAGCTTACTCCCGGGAACCGGGGAGCTGTTTTTT. As protein: CASSLLPGTGELFF.

This clonotype turned up a few times. V usage is TRBV12-3 or TRBV12-4 and J usage is TRBJ1-3; D remains unclear. The ends were cut back, 2 bases at V and 8 bases at J, with 4 bases in the middle. CDR3 size: 11 residues. CDR3 nucleotide sequence: TGTGCCAGCAGTTTAAGGGACACCATATATTTT. This translates into CASSLRDTIYF.

On this clonotype itself: A much larger clone differs by one base, so this may be a read error. A read error is likely, as this CDR3 ends without the conserved phenylalanine or tryptophan. The rearrangement links TRBV27 to TRBJ2-1, with a possible D match to TRBD2 (5 bases). V was clipped by 2 bases and J by 6 bases, with 8 bases between them. The germline V gene encodes CDR1 MNHEY and CDR2 SMNVEV (reference sequence). CDR3 length: 13 amino acids. The CDR3: CASSLMRVNEQFI. The CDR3 nucleotides read TGTGCCAGCAGTTTAATGCGGGTCAATGAGCAGTTCATC.

This clonotype was recorded a few times. V usage is TRBV28 and J usage is TRBJ1-4, with no clear D. CDR3 size: 12 residues. V lost 2 bases to trimming and J lost 4 bases, with 2 bases between them. The germline CDR1 and CDR2 sequences are MDHEN and SYDVKM. The CDR3 DNA is TGTGCCAGCAGTTTAAGTAATGAAAAACTGTTTTTT. This codes for CASSLSNEKLFF.